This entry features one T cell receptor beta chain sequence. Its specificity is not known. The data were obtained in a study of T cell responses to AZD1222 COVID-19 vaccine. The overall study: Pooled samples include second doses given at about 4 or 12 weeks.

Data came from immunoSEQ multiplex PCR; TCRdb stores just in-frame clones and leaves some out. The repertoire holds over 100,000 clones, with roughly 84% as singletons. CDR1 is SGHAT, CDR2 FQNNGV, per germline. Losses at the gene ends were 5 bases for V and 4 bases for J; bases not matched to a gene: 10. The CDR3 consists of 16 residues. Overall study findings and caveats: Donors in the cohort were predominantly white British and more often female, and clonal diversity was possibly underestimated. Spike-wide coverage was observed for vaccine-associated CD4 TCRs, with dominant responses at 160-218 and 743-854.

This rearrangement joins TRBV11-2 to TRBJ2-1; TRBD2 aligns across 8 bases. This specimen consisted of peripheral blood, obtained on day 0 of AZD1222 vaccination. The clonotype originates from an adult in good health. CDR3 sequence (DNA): TGTGCCAGCAGCCTTGAGGCGGGAGGACCTTACAATGAGCAGTTCTTC. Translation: CASSLEAGGPYNEQFF.